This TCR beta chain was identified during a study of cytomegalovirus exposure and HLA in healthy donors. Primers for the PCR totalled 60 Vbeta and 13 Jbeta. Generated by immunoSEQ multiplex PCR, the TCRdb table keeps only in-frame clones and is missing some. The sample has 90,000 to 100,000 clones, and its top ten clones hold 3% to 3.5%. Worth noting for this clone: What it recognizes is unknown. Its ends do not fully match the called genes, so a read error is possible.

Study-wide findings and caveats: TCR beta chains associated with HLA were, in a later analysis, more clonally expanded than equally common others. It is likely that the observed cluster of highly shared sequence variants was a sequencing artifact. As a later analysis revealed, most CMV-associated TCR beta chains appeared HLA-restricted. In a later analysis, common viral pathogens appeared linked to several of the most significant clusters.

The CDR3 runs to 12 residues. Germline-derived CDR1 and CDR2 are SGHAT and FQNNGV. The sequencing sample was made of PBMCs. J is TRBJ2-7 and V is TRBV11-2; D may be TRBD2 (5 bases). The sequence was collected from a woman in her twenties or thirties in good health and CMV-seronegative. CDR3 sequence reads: CASSFRGSPRDF. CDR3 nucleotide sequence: TGTGCCAGCAGCTTTCGAGGGTCCCCAAGGGACTTC.